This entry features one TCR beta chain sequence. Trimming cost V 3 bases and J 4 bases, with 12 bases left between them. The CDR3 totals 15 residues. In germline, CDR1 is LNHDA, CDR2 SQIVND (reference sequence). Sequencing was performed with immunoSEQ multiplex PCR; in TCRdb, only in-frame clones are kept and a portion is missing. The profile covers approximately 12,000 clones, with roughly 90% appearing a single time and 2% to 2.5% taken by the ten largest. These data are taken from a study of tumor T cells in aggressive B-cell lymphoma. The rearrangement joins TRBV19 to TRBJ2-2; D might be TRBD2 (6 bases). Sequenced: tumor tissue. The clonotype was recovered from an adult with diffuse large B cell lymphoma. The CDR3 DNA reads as TGTGCCAGTAGTATGGGTAGCGGATCCACCGGGGAGCTGTTTTTT. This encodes CASSMGSGSTGELFF.